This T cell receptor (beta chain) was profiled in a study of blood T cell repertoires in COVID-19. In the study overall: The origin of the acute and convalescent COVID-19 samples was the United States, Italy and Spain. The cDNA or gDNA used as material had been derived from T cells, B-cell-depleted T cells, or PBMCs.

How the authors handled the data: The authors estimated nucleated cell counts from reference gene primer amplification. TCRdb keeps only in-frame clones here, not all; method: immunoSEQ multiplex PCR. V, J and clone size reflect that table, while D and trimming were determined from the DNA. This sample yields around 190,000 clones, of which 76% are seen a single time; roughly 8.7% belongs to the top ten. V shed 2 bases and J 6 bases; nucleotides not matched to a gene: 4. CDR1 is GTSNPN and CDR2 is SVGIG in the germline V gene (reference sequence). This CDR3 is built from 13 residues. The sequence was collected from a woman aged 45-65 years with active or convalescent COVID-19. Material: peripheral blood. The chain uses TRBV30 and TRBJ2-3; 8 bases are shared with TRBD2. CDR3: CAWSQRERDTQYF. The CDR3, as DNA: TGTGCCTGGAGTCAGCGGGAGAGGGATACGCAGTATTTT.